These 15 T cell receptor beta chains were all obtained from the same sample, sequenced in a study of blood T cell repertoires in COVID-19. Assay used: immunoSEQ multiplex PCR; TCRdb lists only in-frame clones, some missing. The data show some 58,000 clones, about 91% seen once. The sequencing input was peripheral blood. All receptors derive from a man aged 45-60 years with active COVID-19.

The CDR3 bases are TGTGCCAGCAGCTTAATTATCGGAGAGACCCAGTACTTC. This translates into CASSLIIGETQYF. The rearrangement links TRBV7-2 to TRBJ2-5; D remains unclear. CDR3 length equals 13 residues. Germline CDR1 reads SGHTA; CDR2 reads FQGNSA. With 2 bases removed from V and 4 bases from J, the gap between germline ends came to 8 bases.

The chain is built from TRBV13 and TRBJ1-4; the match to TRBD1 covers 7 bases. V dropped 3 bases and J dropped 6; count of bases not matched to a gene: 4. In germline, CDR1 is PRHDT, CDR2 FYEKMQ (reference sequence). The CDR3 consists of 14 residues. CDR3 in DNA: TGTGCCAGCAGCTTGAGACAGGGCCATGAAAAACTGTTTTTT. Translation: CASSLRQGHEKLFF.

The rearrangement links TRBV27 to TRBJ2-1; D not resolved. Per germline, CDR1 MNHEY and CDR2 SMNVEV (reference sequence). Trimming took 5 bases from V and 4 from J, leaving 15 bases between them. The CDR3 spans 15 residues. CDR3 residues: CASSPPTSRYNEQFF. For the CDR3, the DNA is TGTGCCAGCAGTCCGCCGACCAGCAGGTACAATGAGCAGTTCTTC.

V is TRBV7-3 and J is TRBJ2-2, with D perhaps TRBD1 (6 bases). The V gene lost 5 bases and the J gene lost 6 bases, with 16 bases spanning the gap. CDR3 size: 15 residues. Germline lookup yields CDR1 SGHTA and CDR2 FQGTGA. CDR3 DNA sequence: TGTGCCAGCAGCATTAACAGGGAACGGTCCGGGGAGCTGTTTTTT. Protein product: CASSINRERSGELFF.

The chain links TRBV28 to TRBJ1-5; tentatively, D is TRBD1 (5 bases). Trimming removed 3 bases from V and 4 bases from J, with 16 bases in between. The CDR3 sequence is 16 residues long. Per the germline V gene, CDR1 is MDHEN and CDR2 is SYDVKM. The CDR3, as DNA: TGTGCCAGCAGTTTTAGCGTTAGGGGAGGGAATCAGCCCCAGCATTTT. It encodes CASSFSVRGGNQPQHF.

The V and J genes are TRBV2 and TRBJ2-3; 11 positions match TRBD2. The CDR3 runs 17 residues. The ends lost 7 bases at V and 3 bases at J; junction bases unmatched: 12. Per the germline V gene, CDR1 is SNHLY and CDR2 is FYNNEI. The CDR3 DNA is TGTGCCAGCATGTCTAGCGGGGGGCTACGCCTGACAGATACGCAGTATTTT. Translation gives CASMSSGGLRLTDTQYF.

The chain is built from TRBV5-1 and TRBJ1-2, with D perhaps matching TRBD1 (5 bases). V was cut by 5 bases and J by 6 bases, with 14 bases left in between. The germline gives CDR1 SGHRS, CDR2 YFSETQ. The CDR3 covers 13 residues. CDR3 residues: CASSPQGGDGYTF. The CDR3 DNA is TGCGCCAGCAGTCCGCAGGGTGGGGATGGCTACACCTTC. The full variable domain, completed using reference TRBV5-1 and TRBJ1-2, is KAGVTQTPRYLIKTRGQQVTLSCSPISGHRSVSWYQQTPGQGLQFLFEYFSETQRNKGNFPGRFSGRQFSNSRSEMNVSTLELGDSALYLCASSPQGGDGYTFGSGTRLTVV.

The chain recombines TRBV5-4 with TRBJ2-3; TRBD2 is a possible D gene (6 bases). In germline, CDR1 is SGHNT, CDR2 YYREEE (reference sequence). V dropped 4 bases and J dropped 0 bases, with 9 bases sitting between them. The CDR3 has 14 residues. CDR3 protein: CASSGGTSTDTQYF. CDR3 sequence (DNA): TGTGCCAGCAGCGGAGGGACTAGCACAGATACGCAGTATTTT.

In this sample, this clone turned up once. The V call is TRBV19, the J call TRBJ1-4; TRBD1 might be the D (5 bases). CDR3 length: 13 amino acids. Trimming removed 4 bases at V and 7 bases at J, with 10 bases between. CDR1 is LNHDA, CDR2 SQIVND, per germline (reference sequence). The DNA for the CDR3 is TGTGCCAGTAGTACAGGGTTAGCTGAAAAACTGTTTTTT. This translates into CASSTGLAEKLFF.

The chain carries TRBV3-1 (or the pseudogene TRBV3-2) and TRBJ2-1, with TRBD2 identical over 11 bases. Germline values: CDR1 LGHDT, CDR2 YNNKEL (reference sequence). The trim removed 1 base at V and 6 bases at J, leaving 2 bases unmatched. The CDR3 is 15 residues long. In DNA form, the CDR3 reads TGTGCCAGCAGCCAAGGACTAGCGGGAACCAATGAGCAGTTCTTC. It encodes CASSQGLAGTNEQFF.

The chain links TRBV18 to TRBJ2-7; weak D call: TRBD2 (6 bases). Between the trimmed V and J ends, which lost 2 bases and 3 bases, there was a span of 8 bases. The CDR3 has 13 amino acids. CDR1 is KGHSH and CDR2 is LQKENI in the germline V gene. The CDR3 DNA reads TGTGCCAGCTCACCAGGGGGGAACTACGAGCAGTACTTC. Protein: CASSPGGNYEQYF.

The chain carries TRBV4-2 and TRBJ2-5, with TRBD2 as a possible D gene (5 bases). V gave up 0 bases and J gave up 3 bases, with 11 bases separating them. Germline-derived CDR1 and CDR2 are LGHNA and YNFKEQ. CDR3 length: 15 amino acids. CDR3 sequence reads: CASSQDQSGKETQYF. CDR3 DNA: TGTGCCAGCAGCCAAGATCAGTCGGGGAAAGAGACCCAGTACTTC.

The chain has TRBV20-1 and TRBJ2-7; D unclear. The CDR3 length is 10 residues. Germline lookup yields CDR1 DFQATT and CDR2 SNEGSKA (reference sequence). V lost 3 bases and J lost 6, with 6 bases in between. CDR3 region: CSARESEQYF. The CDR3 DNA follows: TGCAGTGCTAGGGAGAGCGAGCAGTACTTC.

This sequence joins TRBV30 and TRBJ2-6, with 9 bases identical to TRBD1. V lost 8 bases to trimming and J lost 1 base; unmatched junction nucleotides: 9. The germline V gene encodes CDR1 GTSNPN and CDR2 SVGIG (reference sequence). The CDR3 loop spans 16 amino acids. The CDR3 coding sequence is TGTGCCGGCCTACAGGGGGCAACGTCTGGGGCCAACGTCCTGACTTTC. Amino acids: CAGLQGATSGANVLTF.

This sequence joins TRBV7-2 and TRBJ1-6; D might be TRBD1 (5 bases). This CDR3 contains 14 residues. The V end lost 5 bases, the J end lost 10 bases, and 15 bases lay between the germline ends. Germline CDR1 reads SGHTA; CDR2 reads FQGNSA. The CDR3 region is CASSPPGVGSPLHF. The CDR3 region has the DNA TGTGCCAGCAGCCCCCCGGGGGTAGGGTCACCCCTCCACTTT.